These 15 T cell receptor beta chains were sequenced from one sample in a study of blood T cell repertoires in COVID-19. Method: immunoSEQ multiplex PCR; TCRdb's copy keeps in-frame clones and lacks some. The data show around 200,000 clones, around 87% seen once. Sample: peripheral blood. Source of these receptors: a woman between 18 and 29 years old who had recovered from COVID-19.

This CDR3 is CASSTGTSGYNEQFF. The CDR3, as DNA: TGTGCCAGCAGCACCGGGACTAGCGGGTACAATGAGCAGTTCTTC. The chain joins TRBV2 to TRBJ2-1; 12 nucleotides line up with TRBD2. The CDR3 spans 15 residues. V lost 6 bases to trimming and J lost 4 bases; unmatched junction nucleotides: 4. Germline CDR1 is SNHLY and CDR2 is FYNNEI.

This chain links TRBV5-6 with TRBJ2-2; 7 nucleotides match TRBD1. The length of the CDR3 is 13 residues. After removal of 0 bases from V and 9 bases from J, the junction contained 2 bases not matched to a gene. The germline V gene encodes CDR1 SGHDT and CDR2 YYEEEE. CDR3 sequence (DNA): TGTGCCAGCAGCTTGGGACAGGGCCGGGAGCTGTTTTTT. Its translation: CASSLGQGRELFF.

The rearrangement joins TRBV7-9 to TRBJ1-3; no definite D call. Trimming pared 5 bases from V and 5 bases from J, leaving 16 bases between. The CDR3 spans 15 residues. Germline loops: CDR1 SEHNR, CDR2 FQNEAQ (reference sequence). The CDR3 spells CASSRRAESRNTIYF. The CDR3, as DNA: TGTGCCAGCAGCCGGAGGGCGGAAAGTAGAAACACCATATATTTT.

This CDR3 reads CASSLILLADANTGELFF. DNA for the CDR3: TGTGCCAGCAGCCTTATCCTGCTAGCGGACGCGAACACCGGGGAGCTGTTTTTT. The chain employs TRBV3-1 (or the pseudogene TRBV3-2) and TRBJ2-2, with TRBD2 matching over 7 bases. With 4 bases clipped from V and 0 bases from J, the junction kept 11 bases outside the gene matches. Germline loops: CDR1 LGHDT, CDR2 YNNKEL (reference sequence). The CDR3 runs 18 residues.

This clone has only a few counts. The rearrangement links TRBV5-1 to TRBJ2-2; D uncertain. The CDR3 contains 14 residues. Trimming pared 0 bases from V and 1 base from J, leaving 4 bases between. CDR1 and CDR2 from the germline V gene are SGHRS and YFSETQ. The CDR3: CASSLDRNTGELFF. CDR3 coding DNA: TGCGCCAGCAGCTTGGACAGGAACACCGGGGAGCTGTTTTTT.

The gene calls are TRBV11-2 and TRBJ1-1; weak D call: TRBD1 (5 bases). The length of the CDR3 is 13 residues. The germline V gene has CDR1 SGHAT and CDR2 FQNNGV. Trimming stripped 7 bases from V and 4 bases from J, with 13 bases between. The CDR3 nucleotides are TGTGCCAGCACCAGACAGATGGGCACTGAAGCTTTCTTT. This codes for CASTRQMGTEAFF.

The chain carries TRBV4-3 and TRBJ1-4; D gene ambiguous. The CDR3 runs to 14 residues. CDR1 LGHNA and CDR2 YSLEER come from the germline V gene. Deletions cut 6 bases from V and 8 bases from J, with 16 bases between. The CDR3 here is CASRVVGPGEKLFF. The CDR3 DNA sequence: TGCGCCAGCAGAGTTGTAGGGCCGGGGGAAAAACTGTTTTTT.

CDR3: CASSQGGTSGRVDTQYF. CDR3 DNA: TGTGCCAGCAGCCAAGGGGGGACTAGCGGGAGGGTAGATACGCAGTATTTT. The chain employs TRBV3-1 (or the pseudogene TRBV3-2) and TRBJ2-3; TRBD2 matches at 16 bases. The CDR3 is 17 residues long. V was pared by 1 base and J by 5 bases, with 3 bases of the junction left unmatched. Per germline, CDR1 LGHDT and CDR2 YNNKEL (reference sequence).

The V call is TRBV9, the J call TRBJ1-6, with TRBD1 matching 7 bases. The CDR3 consists of 15 residues. Germline assignment: CDR1 SGDLS and CDR2 YYNGEE. V lost 4 bases to trimming and J lost 7 bases; unmatched junction nucleotides: 8. Here the CDR3 reads CASSTRGESNSPLHF. Here the CDR3 DNA reads TGTGCCAGCAGCACCAGGGGGGAAAGCAATTCACCCCTCCACTTT.

This clone has a single count. The chain joins TRBV9 to TRBJ2-1; possible D gene TRBD1, 6 bases. CDR3 length: 14 residues. V gave up 4 bases and J gave up 5 bases, with 13 bases separating them. Germline CDR1 SGDLS, CDR2 YYNGEE. The CDR3: CASSTLGGNNEQFF. CDR3 nucleotide sequence: TGTGCCAGCAGCACCTTAGGGGGAAACAATGAGCAGTTCTTC.

V and J are TRBV10-3 and TRBJ2-5, with 8 bases aligning to TRBD2. The CDR3 totals 16 residues. With V trimmed by 0 bases and J by 0 bases, 3 bases remained unmatched. Germline lookup yields CDR1 ENHRY and CDR2 SYGVKD. The DNA for the CDR3 is TGTGCCATCAGTGAGTCTAGCGGGGAGTACCAAGAGACCCAGTACTTC. This gives the protein CAISESSGEYQETQYF.

J is TRBJ2-1 and V is TRBV6-2 or TRBV6-3; D may be TRBD2 (5 bases). The germline V and J ends were trimmed by 0 bases and 8 bases, with 14 bases remaining between them. Germline V CDR1 and CDR2: MNHEY, SVGEGT. The CDR3 is 15 residues long. The CDR3 reads CASSYSLALQDEQFF. DNA for the CDR3: TGTGCCAGCAGTTACTCTTTAGCGCTCCAGGATGAGCAGTTCTTC.

In nucleotides, the CDR3 is TGCGCCAGCAGCCAAGTAGACGCGGGAGTCGATGAGCAGTTCTTC. Its translation is CASSQVDAGVDEQFF. This chain joins TRBV4-3 and TRBJ2-1; 7 positions agree with TRBD2. Unmatched junction bases numbered 8, after V lost 1 base and J lost 8 bases. Germline CDR1 and CDR2: LGHNA and YSLEER. This CDR3 comprises 15 residues.

The CDR3 DNA follows: TGTGCCAGTAACCCAAAGCCTACAGGGATTGAAAGGGCTTTCTTT. This gives the protein CASNPKPTGIERAFF. V gene TRBV19 combines with J gene TRBJ1-1; tentative D call: TRBD1 (6 bases). Looked up from germline, CDR1 is LNHDA and CDR2 is SQIVND (reference sequence). The CDR3 consists of 15 residues. V lost 7 bases and J 11 bases, leaving 26 bases between the germline ends.

The gene calls are TRBV7-8 and TRBJ1-1, with a weak D call TRBD1 (5 bases). The CDR3 length is 14 residues. Germline CDR1 reads SGHVS; CDR2 reads FQNEAQ. V was pared by 1 base and J by 9 bases, with 15 bases between. The CDR3, as DNA: TGTGCCAGCAGCTTAGAAAGGTGGGCAGGGAAAGCTTTCTTT. The encoded protein is CASSLERWAGKAFF.